This T cell receptor (beta chain) was recorded in a study of CD8 T cells in Susac syndrome. The V segment lost 3 bases and the J segment 0 bases; nucleotides outside the gene matches: 12. The germline V gene encodes CDR1 KGHSH and CDR2 LQKENI. The CDR3 has 18 amino acids. When the RNA was reverse transcribed, random hexamers were used with an input of about 0.5 to 1 ug. Via MiXCR, TCRdb re-called the immunoSEQ multiplex PCR reads, giving one row per CDR3 protein. The sample yields about 200,000 distinct CDR3 sequences, roughly 96% seen once. The material sequenced was CD4+ T cells from PBMCs. The chain has TRBV18 and TRBJ2-7, with 9 bases fitting TRBD2. The sequence derives from a human donor with multiple sclerosis. The CDR3 loop reads CASSPSGSSGIASYEQYF. The CDR3 region has the DNA TGTGCCAGCTCACCTTCTGGTTCTAGCGGGATTGCCTCCTACGAGCAGTACTTC.